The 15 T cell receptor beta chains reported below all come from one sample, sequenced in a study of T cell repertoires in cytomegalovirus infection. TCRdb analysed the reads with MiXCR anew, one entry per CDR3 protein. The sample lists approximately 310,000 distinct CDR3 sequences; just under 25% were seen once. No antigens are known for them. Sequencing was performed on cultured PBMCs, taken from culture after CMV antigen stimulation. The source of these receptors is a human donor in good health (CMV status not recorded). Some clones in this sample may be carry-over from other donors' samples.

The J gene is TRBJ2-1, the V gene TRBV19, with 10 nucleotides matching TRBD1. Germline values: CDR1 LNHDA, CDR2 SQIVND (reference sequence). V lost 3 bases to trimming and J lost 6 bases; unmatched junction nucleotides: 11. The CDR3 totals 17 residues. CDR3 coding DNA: TGTGCCAGTAGTATGGCCGGGGGACGACAGGGGGCCAATGAGCAGTTCTTC. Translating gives CASSMAGGRQGANEQFF.

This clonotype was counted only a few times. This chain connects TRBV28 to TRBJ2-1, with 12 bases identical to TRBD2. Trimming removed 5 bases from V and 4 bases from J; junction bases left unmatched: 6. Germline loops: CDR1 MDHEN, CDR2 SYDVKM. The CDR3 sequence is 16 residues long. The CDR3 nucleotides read TGTGCCAGCAGTGAAGGACTAGCGGGAAAATACAATGAGCAGTTCTTC. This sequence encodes CASSEGLAGKYNEQFF.

This CDR3 is CASSSFDGGGMGQYF. CDR3 nucleotides: TGTGCCAGCAGCTCATTCGATGGTGGGGGTATGGGGCAGTACTTC. The J gene is TRBJ2-7, the V gene TRBV25-1; D is perhaps TRBD1 or TRBD2 (5 bases each). The germline V gene has CDR1 MGHDK and CDR2 SYGVNS. V shed 6 bases and J shed 9 bases, with 24 bases lying between them. This CDR3 comprises 15 residues.

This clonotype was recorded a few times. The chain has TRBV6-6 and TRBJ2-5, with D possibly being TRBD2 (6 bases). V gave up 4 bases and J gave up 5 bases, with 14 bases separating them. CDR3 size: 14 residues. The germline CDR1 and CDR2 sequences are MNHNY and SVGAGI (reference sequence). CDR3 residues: CASSSGGLAETQYF. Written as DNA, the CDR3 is TGTGCCAGCAGTTCCGGAGGGCTGGCTGAGACCCAGTACTTC.

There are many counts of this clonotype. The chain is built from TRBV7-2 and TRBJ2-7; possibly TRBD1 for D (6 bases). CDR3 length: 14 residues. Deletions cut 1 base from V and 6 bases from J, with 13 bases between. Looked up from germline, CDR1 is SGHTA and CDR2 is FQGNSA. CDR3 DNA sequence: TGTGCCAGCAGCTTAGACAGGGTAGTTCCCGAGCAGTACTTC. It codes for CASSLDRVVPEQYF.

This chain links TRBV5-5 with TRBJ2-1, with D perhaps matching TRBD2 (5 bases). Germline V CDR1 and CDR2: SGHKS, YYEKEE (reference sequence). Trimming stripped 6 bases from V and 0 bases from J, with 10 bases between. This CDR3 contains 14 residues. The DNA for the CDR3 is TGTGCCAGCACCGATCGGGGCTCCTACAATGAGCAGTTCTTC. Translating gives CASTDRGSYNEQFF.

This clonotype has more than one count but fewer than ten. This CDR3 reads CASSQVLQKNSNQPQHF. CDR3 DNA: TGCGCCAGCAGCCAAGTCTTACAGAAGAATAGCAATCAGCCCCAGCATTTT. V gene TRBV4-3 combines with J gene TRBJ1-5; D not resolved. Germline values: CDR1 LGHNA, CDR2 YSLEER. The germline V and J ends were trimmed by 1 base and 0 bases, with 13 bases remaining between them. The CDR3 is 17 amino acids.

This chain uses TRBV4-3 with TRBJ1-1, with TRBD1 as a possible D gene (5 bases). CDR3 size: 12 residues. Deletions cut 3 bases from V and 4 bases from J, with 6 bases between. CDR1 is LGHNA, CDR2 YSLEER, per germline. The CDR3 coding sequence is TGCGCCAGCAGCCAGGGGACCACTGAAGCTTTCTTT. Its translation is CASSQGTTEAFF.

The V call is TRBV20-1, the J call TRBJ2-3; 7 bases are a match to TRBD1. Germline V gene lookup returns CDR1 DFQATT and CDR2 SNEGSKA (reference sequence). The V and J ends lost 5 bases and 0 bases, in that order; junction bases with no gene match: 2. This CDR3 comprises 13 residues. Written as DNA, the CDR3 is TGCAGTGCTTGGGGACAGAGCACAGATACGCAGTATTTT. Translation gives CSAWGQSTDTQYF.

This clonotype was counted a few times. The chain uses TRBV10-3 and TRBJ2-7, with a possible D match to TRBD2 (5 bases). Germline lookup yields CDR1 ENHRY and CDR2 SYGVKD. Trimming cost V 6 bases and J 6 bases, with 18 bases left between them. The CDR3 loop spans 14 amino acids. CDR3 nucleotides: TGTGCCATCAGACCCCCCCTAGCCGAGTCCGAGCAGTACTTC. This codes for CAIRPPLAESEQYF.

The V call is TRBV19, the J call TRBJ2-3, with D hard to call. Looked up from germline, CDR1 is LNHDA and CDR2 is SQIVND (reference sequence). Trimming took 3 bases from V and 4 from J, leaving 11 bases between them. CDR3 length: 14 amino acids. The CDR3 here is CASSISGFPDTQYF. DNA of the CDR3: TGTGCCAGTAGTATCTCCGGTTTTCCAGATACGCAGTATTTT.

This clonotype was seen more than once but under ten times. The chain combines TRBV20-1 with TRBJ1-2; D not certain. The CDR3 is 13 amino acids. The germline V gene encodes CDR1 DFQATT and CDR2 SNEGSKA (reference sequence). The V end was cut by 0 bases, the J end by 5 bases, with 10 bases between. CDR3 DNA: TGCAGTGCTAGAGAGGCGGAGGGTTATGGCTACACCTTC. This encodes CSAREAEGYGYTF.

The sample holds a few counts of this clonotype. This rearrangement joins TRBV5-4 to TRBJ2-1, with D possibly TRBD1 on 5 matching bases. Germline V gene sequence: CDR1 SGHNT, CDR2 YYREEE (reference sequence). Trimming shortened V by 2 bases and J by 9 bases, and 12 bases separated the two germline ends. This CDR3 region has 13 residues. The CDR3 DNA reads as TGTGCCAGCAGCTTCCAGGGCCGCGCTGAGCAGTTCTTC. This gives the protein CASSFQGRAEQFF.

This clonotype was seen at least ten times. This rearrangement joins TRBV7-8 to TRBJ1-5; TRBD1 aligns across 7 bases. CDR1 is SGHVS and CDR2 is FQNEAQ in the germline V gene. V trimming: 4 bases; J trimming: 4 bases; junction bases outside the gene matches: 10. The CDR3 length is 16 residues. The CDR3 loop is CASSSDDRAGNQPQHF. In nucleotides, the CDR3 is TGTGCCAGCAGCTCCGACGACAGGGCGGGGAATCAGCCCCAGCATTTT.

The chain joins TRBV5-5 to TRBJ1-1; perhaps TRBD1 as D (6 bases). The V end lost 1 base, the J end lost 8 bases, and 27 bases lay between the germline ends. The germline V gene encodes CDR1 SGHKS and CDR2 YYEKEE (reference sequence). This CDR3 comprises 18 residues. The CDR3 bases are TGTGCCAGCAGCTTGCGGGGGACGGGACTACAGAGGGGGGACGAAGCTTTCTTT. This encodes CASSLRGTGLQRGDEAFF.